This T cell receptor (beta chain) was obtained from a study of blood T cell repertoires in COVID-19. At the level of the study: Researchers got acute and convalescent COVID-19 samples from the United States, Italy and Spain. In each case, the material was cDNA or gDNA derived from T cells, B-cell-depleted T cells, or PBMCs.

Here immunoSEQ multiplex PCR was the method, and the copy in TCRdb shows in-frame clones only, minus some. The sample lists approximately 90,000 clones; 65% to 85% were seen once. The CDR3 loop spans 15 amino acids. The germline V gene encodes CDR1 SGHRS and CDR2 YFSETQ. V was clipped by 0 bases and J by 6 bases, with 12 bases between them. The clonotype was recovered from a man aged 70 or older with acute or convalescent COVID-19. This sequence joins TRBV5-1 and TRBJ2-2; a weak D match, TRBD1 (5 bases). The source material was peripheral blood. The CDR3 loop reads CASSLESGWAGELFF. The CDR3 region has the DNA TGCGCCAGCAGCTTGGAATCAGGGTGGGCCGGGGAGCTGTTTTTT.